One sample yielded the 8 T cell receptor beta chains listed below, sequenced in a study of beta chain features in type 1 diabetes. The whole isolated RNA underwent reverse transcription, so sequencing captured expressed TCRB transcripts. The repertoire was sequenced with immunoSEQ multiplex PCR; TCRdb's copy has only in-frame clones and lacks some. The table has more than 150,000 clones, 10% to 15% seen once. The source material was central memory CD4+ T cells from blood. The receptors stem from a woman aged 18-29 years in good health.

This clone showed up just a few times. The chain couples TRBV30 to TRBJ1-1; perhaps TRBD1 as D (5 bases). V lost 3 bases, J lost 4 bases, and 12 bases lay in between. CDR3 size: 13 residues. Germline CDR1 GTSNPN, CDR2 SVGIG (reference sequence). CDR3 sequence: CAWRTRDSTEAFF. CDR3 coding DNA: TGTGCCTGGAGGACCCGAGACAGCACTGAAGCTTTCTTT.

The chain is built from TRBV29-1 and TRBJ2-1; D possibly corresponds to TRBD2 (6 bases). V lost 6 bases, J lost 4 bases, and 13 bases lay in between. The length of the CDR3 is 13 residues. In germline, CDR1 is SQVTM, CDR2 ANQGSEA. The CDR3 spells CSVRDAQYNEQFF. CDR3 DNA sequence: TGCAGCGTGCGGGACGCCCAATACAATGAGCAGTTCTTC.

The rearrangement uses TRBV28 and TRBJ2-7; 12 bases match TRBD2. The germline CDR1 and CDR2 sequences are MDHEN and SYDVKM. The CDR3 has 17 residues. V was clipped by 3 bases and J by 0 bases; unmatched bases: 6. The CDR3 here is CASSFSLAGGTSYEQYF. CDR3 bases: TGTGCCAGCAGTTTTTCCCTAGCGGGAGGGACCTCCTACGAGCAGTACTTC.

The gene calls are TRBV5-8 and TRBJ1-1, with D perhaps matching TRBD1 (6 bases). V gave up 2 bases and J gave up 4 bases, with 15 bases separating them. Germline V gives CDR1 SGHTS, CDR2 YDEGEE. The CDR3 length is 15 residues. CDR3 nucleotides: TGTGCCAGCAGCTTTTCGGACCGAGGGGGCACTGAAGCTTTCTTT. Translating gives CASSFSDRGGTEAFF.

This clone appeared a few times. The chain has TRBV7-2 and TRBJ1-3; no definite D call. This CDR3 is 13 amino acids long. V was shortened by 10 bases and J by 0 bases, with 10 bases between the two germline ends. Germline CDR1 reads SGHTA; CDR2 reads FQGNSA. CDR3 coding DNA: TGTGCCAAGAGAATAAACTCTGGAAACACCATATATTTT. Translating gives CAKRINSGNTIYF. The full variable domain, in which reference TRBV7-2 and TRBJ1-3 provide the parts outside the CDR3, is GAGVSQSPSNKVTEKGKDVELRCDPISGHTALYWYRQSLGQGLEFLIYFQGNSAPDKSGLPSDRFSAERTGGSVSTLTIQRTQQEDSAVYLCAKRINSGNTIYFGEGSWLTVV.

The CDR3 DNA sequence: TGTGCCAGCAGCGTCTCAGAGGGTTATGGCTACACCTTC. It encodes CASSVSEGYGYTF. The V call is TRBV9, the J call TRBJ1-2, with D hard to call. Germline assignment: CDR1 SGDLS and CDR2 YYNGEE. The V and J ends lost 2 bases and 5 bases respectively, with 10 bases between them. This CDR3 contains 13 residues.

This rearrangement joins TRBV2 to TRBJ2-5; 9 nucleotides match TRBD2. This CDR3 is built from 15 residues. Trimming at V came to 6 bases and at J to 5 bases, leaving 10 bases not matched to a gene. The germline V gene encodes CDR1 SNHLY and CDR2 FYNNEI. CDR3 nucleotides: TGTGCCAGCAGGGTTCAGAGCGGGAGGCTGGAGACCCAGTACTTC. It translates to CASRVQSGRLETQYF.

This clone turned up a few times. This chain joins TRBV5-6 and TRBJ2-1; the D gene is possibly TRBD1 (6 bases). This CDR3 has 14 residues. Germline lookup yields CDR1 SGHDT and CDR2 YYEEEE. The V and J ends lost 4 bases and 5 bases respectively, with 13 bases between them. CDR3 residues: CASSRTDLNNEQFF. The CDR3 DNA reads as TGTGCCAGCAGCCGGACAGACCTCAACAATGAGCAGTTCTTC. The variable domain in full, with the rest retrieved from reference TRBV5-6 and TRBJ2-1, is DAGVTQSPTHLIKTRGQQVTLRCSPKSGHDTVSWYQQALGQGPQFIFQYYEEEERQRGNFPDRFSGHQFPNYSSELNVNALLLGDSALYLCASSRTDLNNEQFFGPGTRLTVL.